This T cell receptor (beta chain) emerged from a study of shared clonotypes between healthy human individuals. Turning to this clone: Its antigen is undetermined.

It was at deep level that the assay was run. Produced via immunoSEQ multiplex PCR; TCRdb's table is partial and in-frame only. The data hold approximately 350,000 clones, with 90% to 98% observed a single time. Study outcomes and limitations: Generation probability values for non-shared clonotypes were lower than those for clonotypes shared by all four donors.

The authors combined CD45RO+ cells with CCR7-negative CD45RA+ TemRA cells as CD8 memory. The source is a young man in good health. The sequenced sample consisted of memory CD8+ T cells sorted from blood. Regarding subset: CD45RO+ cells pooled with CCR7-negative TemRA cells.

The DNA of the CDR3 is TGTGCCAGCAGTGAAGCGCCACAGGGCTACGAGCAGTACTTC. As protein: CASSEAPQGYEQYF. The rearrangement links TRBV6-1 to TRBJ2-7; TRBD1 might be the D (6 bases). The germline CDR1 and CDR2 sequences are MNHNS and SASEGT. The CDR3 loop spans 14 amino acids. Trimming cost V 0 bases and J 3 bases, with 9 bases left between them.